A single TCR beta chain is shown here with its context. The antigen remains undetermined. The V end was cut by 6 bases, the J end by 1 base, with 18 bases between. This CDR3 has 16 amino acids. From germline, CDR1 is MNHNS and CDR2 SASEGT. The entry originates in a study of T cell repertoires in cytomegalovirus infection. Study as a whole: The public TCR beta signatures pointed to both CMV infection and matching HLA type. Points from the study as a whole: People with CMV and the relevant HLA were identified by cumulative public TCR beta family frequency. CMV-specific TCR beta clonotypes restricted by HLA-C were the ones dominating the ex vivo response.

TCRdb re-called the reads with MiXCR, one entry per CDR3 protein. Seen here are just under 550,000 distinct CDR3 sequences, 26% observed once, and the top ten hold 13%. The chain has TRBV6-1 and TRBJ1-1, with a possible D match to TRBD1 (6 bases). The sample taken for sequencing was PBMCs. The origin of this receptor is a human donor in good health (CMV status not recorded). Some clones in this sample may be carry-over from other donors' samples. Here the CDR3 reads CASRNTQGRRNTEAFF. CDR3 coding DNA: TGTGCCAGCAGGAACACCCAGGGGCGAAGGAACACTGAAGCTTTCTTT.